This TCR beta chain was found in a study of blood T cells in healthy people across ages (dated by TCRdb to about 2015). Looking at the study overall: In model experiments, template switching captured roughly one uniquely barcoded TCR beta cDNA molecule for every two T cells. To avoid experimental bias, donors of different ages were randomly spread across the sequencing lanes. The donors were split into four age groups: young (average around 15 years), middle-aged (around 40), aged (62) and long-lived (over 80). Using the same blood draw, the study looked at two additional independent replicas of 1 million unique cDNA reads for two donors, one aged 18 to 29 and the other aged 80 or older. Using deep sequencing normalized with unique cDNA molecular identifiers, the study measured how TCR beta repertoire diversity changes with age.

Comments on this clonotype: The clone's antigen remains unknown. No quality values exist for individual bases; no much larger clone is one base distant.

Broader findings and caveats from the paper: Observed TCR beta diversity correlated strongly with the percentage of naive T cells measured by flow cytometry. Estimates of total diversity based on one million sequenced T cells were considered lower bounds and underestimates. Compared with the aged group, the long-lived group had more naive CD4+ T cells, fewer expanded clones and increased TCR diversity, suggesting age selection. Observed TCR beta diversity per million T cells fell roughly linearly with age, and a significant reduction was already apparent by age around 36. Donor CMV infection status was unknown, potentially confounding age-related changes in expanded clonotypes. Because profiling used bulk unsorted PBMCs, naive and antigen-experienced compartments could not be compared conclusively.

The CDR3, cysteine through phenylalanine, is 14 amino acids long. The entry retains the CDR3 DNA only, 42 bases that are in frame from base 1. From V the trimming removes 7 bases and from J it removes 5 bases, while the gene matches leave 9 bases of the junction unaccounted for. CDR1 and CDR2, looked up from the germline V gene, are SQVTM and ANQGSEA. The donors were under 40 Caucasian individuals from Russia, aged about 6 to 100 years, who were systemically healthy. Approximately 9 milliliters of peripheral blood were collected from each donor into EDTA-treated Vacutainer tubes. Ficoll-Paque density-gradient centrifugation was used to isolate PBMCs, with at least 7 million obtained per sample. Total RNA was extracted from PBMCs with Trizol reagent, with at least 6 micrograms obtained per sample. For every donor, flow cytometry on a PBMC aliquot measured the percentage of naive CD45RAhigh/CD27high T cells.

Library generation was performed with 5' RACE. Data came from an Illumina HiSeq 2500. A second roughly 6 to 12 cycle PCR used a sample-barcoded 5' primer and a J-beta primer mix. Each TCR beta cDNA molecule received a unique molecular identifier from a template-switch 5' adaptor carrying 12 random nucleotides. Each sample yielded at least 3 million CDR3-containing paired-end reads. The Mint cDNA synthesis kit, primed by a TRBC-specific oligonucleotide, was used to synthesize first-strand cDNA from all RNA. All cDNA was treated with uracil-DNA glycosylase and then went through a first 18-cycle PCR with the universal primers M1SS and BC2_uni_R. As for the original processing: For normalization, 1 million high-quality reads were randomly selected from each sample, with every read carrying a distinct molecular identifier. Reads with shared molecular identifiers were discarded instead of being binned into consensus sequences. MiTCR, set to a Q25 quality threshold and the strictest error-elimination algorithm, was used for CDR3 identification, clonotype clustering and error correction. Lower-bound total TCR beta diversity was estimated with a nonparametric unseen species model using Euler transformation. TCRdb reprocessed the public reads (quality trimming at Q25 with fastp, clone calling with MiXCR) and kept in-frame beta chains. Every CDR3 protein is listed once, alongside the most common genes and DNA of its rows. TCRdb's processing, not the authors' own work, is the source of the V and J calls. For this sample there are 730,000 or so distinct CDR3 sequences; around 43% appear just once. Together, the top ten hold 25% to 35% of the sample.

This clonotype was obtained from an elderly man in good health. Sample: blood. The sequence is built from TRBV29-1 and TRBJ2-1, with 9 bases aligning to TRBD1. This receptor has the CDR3 CSASLGQGNNEQFF. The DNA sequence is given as TGCAGCGCTAGCCTGGGACAGGGTAACAATGAGCAGTTCTTC.